Listed here are 24 T cell receptor beta chains from one sample, sequenced in a study of blood T cell repertoires in COVID-19. Clones were sequenced by immunoSEQ multiplex PCR, and TCRdb holds only the in-frame ones, with some missing. The data hold 150,000 to 250,000 clones, with 75% to 90% observed a single time. The sequencing sample was made of PBMCs or T cells enriched from blood (not recorded which). The receptor source for this set is a woman in her thirties who had recovered from COVID-19.

The CDR3 DNA sequence: TGTGCCAGCAGCTCCCGGAAGGGGGTGGCAGACACTGAAGCTTTCTTT. It translates to CASSSRKGVADTEAFF. J is TRBJ1-1 and V is TRBV7-8; D possibly corresponds to TRBD1 (6 bases). The germline V gene encodes CDR1 SGHVS and CDR2 FQNEAQ. The V end lost 4 bases, the J end lost 3 bases, and 18 bases lay between the germline ends. The CDR3 extends over 16 amino acids. The entire variable domain, with the rest obtained from reference TRBV7-8 and TRBJ1-1, is as follows: GAGVSQSPRYKVAKRGQDVALRCDPISGHVSLFWYQQALGQGPEFLTYFQNEAQLDKSGLPSDRFFAERPEGSVSTLKIQRTQQEDSAVYLCASSSRKGVADTEAFFGQGTRLTVV.

This chain links TRBV30 with TRBJ1-1; 7 nucleotides align to TRBD1. The junction had 8 bases not matched to a gene; V was cut back by 4 bases and J by 6 bases. Germline V gene sequence: CDR1 GTSNPN, CDR2 SVGIG (reference sequence). This CDR3 has 13 residues. CDR3 sequence: CAWKGTVGAEAFF. Here the CDR3 DNA reads TGTGCCTGGAAAGGGACAGTTGGCGCTGAAGCTTTCTTT.

The genes are TRBV7-9 and TRBJ1-1, with TRBD1 identical over 8 bases. This CDR3 has 15 residues. The germline V gene has CDR1 SEHNR and CDR2 FQNEAQ (reference sequence). Unmatched junction bases numbered 6, after V lost 1 base and J lost 5 bases. CDR3 DNA: TGTGCCAGCAGCTTAGTAGGACAGGGAGTAACTGAAGCTTTCTTT. Translation gives CASSLVGQGVTEAFF.

This rearrangement joins TRBV30 to TRBJ2-3; D possibly corresponds to TRBD1 (6 bases). Germline V gene sequence: CDR1 GTSNPN, CDR2 SVGIG (reference sequence). The CDR3 consists of 15 residues. V was clipped by 5 bases and J by 3 bases, with 18 bases between them. Written as DNA, the CDR3 is TGTGCCTGGTCACAGGGACCCCGAGGGACAGATACGCAGTATTTT. Residues: CAWSQGPRGTDTQYF.

The rearrangement joins TRBV3-1 (or the pseudogene TRBV3-2) to TRBJ2-3; D unclear. CDR3 length equals 14 residues. V was trimmed by 0 bases and J by 0 bases, leaving 4 bases between them. CDR1 LGHDT and CDR2 YNNKEL come from the germline V gene (reference sequence). The CDR3 nucleotides are TGTGCCAGCAGCCAAGATCAAAGCACAGATACGCAGTATTTT. It is translated as CASSQDQSTDTQYF.

CDR3 coding DNA: TGTGCCAGCAGACGACAGGACAGTAATTCACCCCTCCACTTT. Its translation: CASRRQDSNSPLHF. This chain uses TRBV7-2 with TRBJ1-6, with TRBD1 as a possible D gene (6 bases). The V gene lost 6 bases and the J gene lost 6 bases, with 12 bases spanning the gap. The CDR3 is made up of 14 amino acids. CDR1 SGHTA and CDR2 FQGNSA come from the germline V gene.

The chain carries TRBV18 and TRBJ2-1, with D perhaps TRBD2 (6 bases). The CDR3 loop spans 16 amino acids. Trimming removed 2 bases from V and 6 bases from J, with 17 bases in between. CDR1 is KGHSH, CDR2 LQKENI, per germline. The CDR3 region is CASSPSGLTSPNEQFF. CDR3 bases: TGTGCCAGCTCACCAAGTGGCCTCACTAGCCCCAATGAGCAGTTCTTC.

Only a few counts were recorded for this clone. V and J are TRBV5-1 and TRBJ2-5; D possibly corresponds to TRBD1 (6 bases). The CDR3 is 13 residues long. Germline V gives CDR1 SGHRS, CDR2 YFSETQ. V lost 4 bases and J lost 5, with 12 bases in between. The CDR3 reads CASSGLGAETQYF. DNA for the CDR3: TGCGCCAGCAGCGGACTGGGGGCTGAGACCCAGTACTTC.

This sequence joins TRBV5-1 and TRBJ2-3, with no clear D. This CDR3 is 16 amino acids long. V was trimmed by 0 bases and J by 0 bases, leaving 11 bases between them. Germline V lookup: CDR1 SGHRS, CDR2 YFSETQ. The CDR3 DNA reads TGCGCCAGCAGCTTGGGATACCGCGAAAGCACAGATACGCAGTATTTT. This sequence encodes CASSLGYRESTDTQYF.

This chain joins TRBV30 and TRBJ1-4, with TRBD1 identical over 7 bases. The CDR3 contains 14 residues. The V and J ends lost 5 bases and 4 bases, in that order; junction bases with no gene match: 7. In germline, CDR1 is GTSNPN, CDR2 SVGIG (reference sequence). The CDR3 protein is CAWGEGQSNEKLFF. The CDR3 DNA reads TGTGCCTGGGGCGAGGGACAGAGTAATGAAAAACTGTTTTTT.

Comments on this clone: The same CDR3 can be traced to other DNA sequences in this sample. The chain links TRBV2 to TRBJ1-1, with 9 bases that match TRBD1. The CDR3 consists of 13 residues. Per the germline V gene, CDR1 is SNHLY and CDR2 is FYNNEI. With V trimmed by 6 bases and J by 1 base, 0 bases remained unmatched. CDR3 loop: CASRGQGNTEAFF. As DNA, the CDR3 is TGTGCCAGCAGGGGACAGGGGAACACTGAAGCTTTCTTT.

This chain connects TRBV6-5 to TRBJ2-7; tentatively, D is TRBD1 (6 bases). CDR1 is MNHEY and CDR2 is SVGAGI in the germline V gene. This CDR3 region has 14 residues. Trimming removed 6 bases from V and 6 bases from J, with 18 bases in between. The CDR3 region has the DNA TGTGCCAGCAGCACCACAGGGATCCCCGGCGAGCAGTACTTC. Its protein product is CASSTTGIPGEQYF.

This chain joins TRBV2 and TRBJ2-5; 15 nucleotides line up with TRBD2. The CDR3 has 17 amino acids. Unmatched junction bases numbered 4, after V lost 0 bases and J lost 5 bases. Germline CDR1 and CDR2: SNHLY and FYNNEI. Here the CDR3 DNA reads TGTGCCAGCAGTGAAGCGGGACTAGCGGGGGGACAGGAGACCCAGTACTTC. Encoded protein: CASSEAGLAGGQETQYF. Full variable domain (missing parts from reference TRBV2 and TRBJ2-5): EPEVTQTPSHQVTQMGQEVILRCVPISNHLYFYWYRQILGQKVEFLVSFYNNEISEKSEIFDDQFSVERPDGSNFTLKIRSTKLEDSAMYFCASSEAGLAGGQETQYFGPGTRLLVL.

V and J are TRBV19 and TRBJ2-5, with 10 positions matching TRBD1. This CDR3 is built from 16 residues. Trimming cost V 4 bases and J 5 bases; bases outside gene matches: 10. Germline CDR1 is LNHDA and CDR2 is SQIVND (reference sequence). The CDR3 DNA reads as TGTGCCAGTAGTAACCAACGACAGGGGGCCGGGGAGACCCAGTACTTC. Its protein product is CASSNQRQGAGETQYF.

The gene calls are TRBV3-1 (or the pseudogene TRBV3-2) and TRBJ2-7, with D tentatively TRBD2 (6 bases). V lost 3 bases and J 0 bases, leaving 15 bases between the germline ends. CDR1 and CDR2 (germline): LGHDT, YNNKEL (reference sequence). The CDR3 runs to 16 residues. CDR3 in DNA: TGTGCCAGCAGCCAGGGACTTTTCTCACTCTCCTACGAGCAGTACTTC. Translation: CASSQGLFSLSYEQYF.

The rearrangement links TRBV7-2 to TRBJ1-3; D gene unclear. Germline CDR1 is SGHTA and CDR2 is FQGNSA. The CDR3 totals 13 residues. The V gene lost 3 bases and the J gene lost 3 bases, with 6 bases spanning the gap. CDR3 in DNA: TGTGCCAGCAGCTTTCCATTTGGAAACACCATATATTTT. Protein product: CASSFPFGNTIYF.

The chain is built from TRBV13 and TRBJ1-4, with D possibly being TRBD1 (6 bases). The CDR3 is made up of 14 amino acids. Germline assignment: CDR1 PRHDT and CDR2 FYEKMQ (reference sequence). Trimming took off 4 bases at V and 3 bases at J, with 9 bases between the two ends. The CDR3 is CASSSTGPNEKLFF. The CDR3 DNA reads TGTGCCAGCAGCTCCACAGGGCCTAATGAAAAACTGTTTTTT. Full variable domain (remainder filled in from reference TRBV13 and TRBJ1-4): AAGVIQSPRHLIKEKRETATLKCYPIPRHDTVYWYQQGPGQDPQFLISFYEKMQSDKGSIPDRFSAQQFSDYHSELNMSSLELGDSALYFCASSSTGPNEKLFFGSGTQLSVL.

This clone was observed at least ten times. The V call is TRBV9, the J call TRBJ1-2; 10 nucleotides match TRBD1. Trimming at V came to 3 bases and at J to 12 bases, leaving 8 bases not matched to a gene. CDR1 is SGDLS and CDR2 is YYNGEE in the germline V gene. There are 13 residues in the CDR3. The CDR3 loop reads CASSGGTGAGHTF. CDR3 sequence (DNA): TGTGCCAGCAGCGGAGGGACAGGGGCCGGCCACACCTTC.

Note on this clone: The DNA is left out, because the CDR3 cannot be placed on it with certainty; the CDR3 is given as TCRdb lists it. The rearrangement joins TRBV7-3 to TRBJ2-1; the table's D call of TRBD1 was not tested on the DNA. The CDR3 comprises 17 residues, both ends counted. Per the germline V gene, CDR1 is SGHTA and CDR2 is FQGTGA. CDR3 protein: CASSFLWGRGYYNEQFF.

As for this clone: Given the absence of the conserved phenylalanine or tryptophan at the CDR3 end, a read error is likely. No DNA is shown, since the ends of the CDR3 on it are uncertain; the CDR3 is the one TCRdb lists. The CDR3 spells CAPGGVIS. The chain employs TRBV2 and TRBJ1-1; the table assigns TRBD1, which was not confirmed against the DNA. Germline values: CDR1 SNHLY, CDR2 FYNNEI. The CDR3 is 8 amino acids in total, end residues counted.

This clone was counted a few times. The gene calls are TRBV10-2 and TRBJ2-2; 8 bases fit TRBD2. CDR1 is WSHSY and CDR2 is SAAADI in the germline V gene. The CDR3 loop spans 14 amino acids. The J segment lost 1 base and the V segment lost 6 bases, leaving 1 base of the junction unmatched. Here the CDR3 reads CASRTSGNTGELFF. The CDR3 bases are TGCGCCAGCAGAACTAGCGGGAACACCGGGGAGCTGTTTTTT.

As concerns this clone: No conserved phenylalanine or tryptophan is present at the end of the CDR3, so a read error is the likely explanation. The DNA is left out, because the CDR3 cannot be placed on it with certainty; the CDR3 is given as TCRdb lists it. The chain employs TRBV7-9 and TRBJ1-5; TRBD1 is the table's D call, not checked against the DNA. Germline V gives CDR1 SEHNR, CDR2 FQNEAQ (reference sequence). The CDR3 has 11 residues if both end residues are counted. The CDR3 loop is CASSLATGPPV.

The V gene is TRBV24-1, the J gene TRBJ1-5, with 8 bases lining up with TRBD1. The V and J ends lost 4 bases and 4 bases, in that order; junction bases with no gene match: 5. Germline assignment: CDR1 KGHDR and CDR2 SFDVKD. CDR3 size: 15 residues. This CDR3 reads CATSDRTGPNQPQHF. The CDR3 coding sequence is TGTGCCACCAGTGACCGGACAGGGCCAAATCAGCCCCAGCATTTT.

A few counts support this clone. CDR3: CSARGSPGLFF. For the CDR3, the DNA is TGCAGTGCTAGAGGATCCCCGGGACTGTTTTTT. This chain joins TRBV20-1 and TRBJ1-4; D remains unclear. The length of the CDR3 is 11 residues. The V and J ends lost 1 base and 13 bases respectively, with 10 bases between them. The germline gives CDR1 DFQATT, CDR2 SNEGSKA (reference sequence).